These 21 T cell receptor beta chains share one sample of origin, sequenced in a study of post-analysis software for immune sequencing data. Each TCR beta cDNA library carried unique molecular identifiers. One entry per CDR3 protein results from TCRdb running MiXCR on the PCR reads. This sample has hundreds of thousands of distinct CDR3 sequences, with approximately 60% found just once. These receptors' antigens are unknown. The study's findings and limits: Included in a set of 5 or 6 TRBV segments more frequent in patients than controls were TRBV5-6, TRBV5-1 and TRBV20-1.

Material for sequencing was blood. These receptors came from a girl aged 2 to 10 with multiple sclerosis.

This chain links TRBV7-2 with TRBJ1-2; D ambiguous. Trimming took off 1 base at V and 1 base at J, with 10 bases between the two ends. The CDR3 contains 15 residues. Per germline, CDR1 SGHTA and CDR2 FQGNSA. The CDR3 nucleotides are TGTGCCAGCAGCTTAGGCGGAAGAGTTAACTATGGCTACACCTTC. Residues: CASSLGGRVNYGYTF.

The chain couples TRBV7-3 to TRBJ1-6, with D tentatively TRBD1 (6 bases). There are 15 residues in the CDR3. The V gene's germline CDR1 is SGHTA and CDR2 FQGTGA. The V end lost 5 bases, the J end lost 8 bases, and 16 bases lay between the germline ends. The CDR3 here is CASSQSRGIDSPLHF. DNA for the CDR3: TGTGCCAGCAGCCAATCGAGGGGGATTGATTCACCCCTCCACTTT. Combining the CDR3 with reference TRBV7-3 and TRBJ1-6 gives the whole variable domain GAGVSQTPSNKVTEKGKYVELRCDPISGHTALYWYRQSLGQGPEFLIYFQGTGAADDSGLPNDRFFAVRPEGSVSTLKIQRTERGDSAVYLCASSQSRGIDSPLHFGNGTRLTVT.

The J gene is TRBJ2-1, the V gene TRBV28; D is ambiguous. Trimming shortened V by 8 bases and J by 0 bases, and 14 bases separated the two germline ends. The CDR3 is 15 amino acids. CDR1 and CDR2 (germline): MDHEN, SYDVKM. The CDR3, as DNA: TGTGCCAGCGAGCCTAATAGGCTCTCCTACAATGAGCAGTTCTTC. Amino acids: CASEPNRLSYNEQFF.

V usage is TRBV7-2 and J usage is TRBJ2-4; D is undetermined. This CDR3 is built from 15 residues. The V gene's germline CDR1 is SGHTA and CDR2 FQGNSA. V lost 3 bases, J lost 1 base, and 10 bases lay in between. In DNA form, the CDR3 reads TGTGCCAGCAGCTTTTATTCTTCGGCCAAAAACATTCAGTACTTC. Amino acid sequence: CASSFYSSAKNIQYF.

CDR3 nucleotides: TGTGCCAGCAGTAACGGCAATAGGGGCTACGAGCAGTACTTC. The encoded protein is CASSNGNRGYEQYF. J is TRBJ2-4 and V is TRBV2; possible D gene TRBD1, 5 bases. The closer fit of TRBJ2-7 to the DNA end suggests the J call may be wrong. The germline gives CDR1 SNHLY, CDR2 FYNNEI. The CDR3 consists of 14 residues.

The rearrangement links TRBV11-2 to TRBJ2-3; 7 bases line up with TRBD1. Per germline, CDR1 SGHAT and CDR2 FQNNGV. Trimming removed 6 bases from V and 5 bases from J; junction bases left unmatched: 8. The CDR3 extends over 14 amino acids. The chain's CDR3 is CASRRIQGIDTQYF. The CDR3 bases are TGTGCCAGCAGGCGTATACAGGGGATAGATACGCAGTATTTT.

This clonotype was detected once. The chain has TRBV6-5 and TRBJ2-2, with unresolved D. The CDR3 spans 16 residues. Trimming took 2 bases from V and 0 from J, leaving 10 bases between them. Germline lookup yields CDR1 MNHEY and CDR2 SVGAGI. The CDR3 is CASSYPQHANTGELFF. The DNA for the CDR3 is TGTGCCAGCAGTTACCCACAGCACGCGAACACCGGGGAGCTGTTTTTT.

The chain is built from TRBV5-1 and TRBJ2-2; tentative D call: TRBD2 (6 bases). V was pared by 6 bases and J by 1 base, with 16 bases between. Germline CDR1 reads SGHRS; CDR2 reads YFSETQ. This CDR3 is built from 16 residues. CDR3 in amino acids: CASKGIREENTGELFF. The CDR3 nucleotides read TGCGCCAGCAAAGGTATAAGGGAGGAGAACACCGGGGAGCTGTTTTTT.

There are a few counts of this clonotype. This sequence joins TRBV29-1 and TRBJ1-2, with no clear D. The CDR3 has 9 amino acids. The V and J ends lost 7 bases and 4 bases respectively, with 4 bases between them. From germline, CDR1 is SQVTM and CDR2 ANQGSEA. The DNA for the CDR3 is TGCAGCGATGGCTATGGCTACACCTTC. This sequence encodes CSDGYGYTF.

This sequence joins TRBV3-1 and TRBJ2-7; 9 bases agree with TRBD2. This CDR3 contains 15 residues. V dropped 4 bases and J dropped 0; count of bases not matched to a gene: 4. Germline V gene data show CDR1 as LGHDT and CDR2 as YNNKEL (reference sequence). CDR3 in DNA: TGTGCCAGCAGCCCCGCTAGCGGGGTCTCCTACGAGCAGTACTTC. Its protein is CASSPASGVSYEQYF.

This clonotype was seen once. The chain combines TRBV12-3 or TRBV12-4 with TRBJ2-4, with D uncertain. With 4 bases removed from V and 8 bases from J, the gap between germline ends came to 15 bases. The CDR3 runs 14 residues. CDR3 sequence (DNA): TGTGCCAGCAGTTGCCTTAAAGGTGCGGACATTCAGTACTTC. Amino acid sequence: CASSCLKGADIQYF.

The chain carries TRBV5-1 and TRBJ2-1; D may be TRBD1 (5 bases). In germline, CDR1 is SGHRS, CDR2 YFSETQ. V was trimmed by 6 bases and J by 5 bases, leaving 12 bases between them. The CDR3 covers 13 residues. The CDR3 loop reads CASTWTDNNEQFF. CDR3 DNA: TGCGCCAGCACTTGGACGGACAACAATGAGCAGTTCTTC.

This chain links TRBV12-3 or TRBV12-4 with TRBJ2-1, with D unresolved. Trimming removed 5 bases at V and 4 bases at J, with 9 bases between. The length of the CDR3 is 13 residues. For the CDR3, the DNA is TGTGCCAGCAGTACCTTAAGATACAATGAGCAGTTCTTC. This encodes CASSTLRYNEQFF.

This clonotype appeared once. The chain uses TRBV28 and TRBJ1-4; D possibly corresponds to TRBD1 (5 bases). Per germline, CDR1 MDHEN and CDR2 SYDVKM. This CDR3 is 14 amino acids long. The V end lost 7 bases, the J end lost 8 bases, and 17 bases lay between the germline ends. Here the CDR3 reads CASTTSRGREKLFF. Here the CDR3 DNA reads TGTGCCAGCACGACGTCCCGGGGGAGGGAAAAACTGTTTTTT. Drawing the rest from reference TRBV28 and TRBJ1-4, the complete variable domain is DVKVTQSSRYLVKRTGEKVFLECVQDMDHENMFWYRQDPGLGLRLIYFSYDVKMKEKGDIPEGYSVSREKKERFSLILESASTNQTSMYLCASTTSRGREKLFFGSGTQLSVL.

The chain combines TRBV5-1 with TRBJ2-4; D is uncertain. Trimming stripped 4 bases from V and 2 bases from J, with 19 bases between. The V gene's germline CDR1 is SGHRS and CDR2 YFSETQ. This CDR3 comprises 17 residues. The CDR3 reads CASSPGRAQLSKNIQYF. The DNA for the CDR3 is TGCGCCAGCAGCCCCGGACGGGCCCAGCTTTCCAAAAACATTCAGTACTTC.

The chain has TRBV20-1 and TRBJ2-7; 12 bases align to TRBD2. The J call may be wrong; the DNA end is better matched by TRBJ2-5. Germline V gene sequence: CDR1 DFQATT, CDR2 SNEGSKA (reference sequence). The length of the CDR3 is 15 residues. CDR3 bases: TGCAGTGCTACCCGTCTAGCGGGAGGGCTGGAGACCCAGTACTTC. It encodes CSATRLAGGLETQYF.

The CDR3 region has the DNA TGTGCCAGCAGCCGCAGGACAGGGCTTCTCTACAATGAGCAGTTCTTC. This translates into CASSRRTGLLYNEQFF. This chain links TRBV12-3 or TRBV12-4 with TRBJ2-1, with 8 bases lining up with TRBD1. The V gene end was trimmed by 6 bases and the J gene end by 3 bases; junction bases not matched to a gene: 10. The CDR3 has 16 amino acids.

The chain recombines TRBV9 with TRBJ2-4, with D hard to call. The end of the DNA is better explained by TRBJ2-7, so the J call may be wrong. The CDR3 extends over 13 amino acids. CDR1 and CDR2 (germline): SGDLS, YYNGEE. The CDR3 reads CASSENWGNEQYF. As DNA, the CDR3 is TGTGCCAGCAGCGAGAACTGGGGAAACGAGCAGTACTTC.

The J gene is TRBJ2-7, the V gene TRBV2; TRBD1 matches at 12 bases. The trim removed 6 bases at V and 7 bases at J, leaving 4 bases unmatched. Germline V gene sequence: CDR1 SNHLY, CDR2 FYNNEI. The CDR3 runs to 13 residues. The CDR3 reads CASRGQGAGEQYF. DNA for the CDR3: TGTGCCAGCAGGGGACAGGGGGCGGGGGAGCAGTACTTC.

This clonotype was detected many times. This chain uses TRBV7-2 with TRBJ2-5; maybe TRBD2 (5 bases). With 5 bases removed from V and 5 bases from J, the gap between germline ends came to 21 bases. The CDR3 has 16 residues. Germline V gene sequence: CDR1 SGHTA, CDR2 FQGNSA. The CDR3 region is CASSPARTVSGETQYF. The CDR3 DNA reads as TGTGCCAGCAGCCCCGCACGGACTGTCTCCGGGGAGACCCAGTACTTC.

The rearrangement joins TRBV5-1 to TRBJ2-1, with a possible D match to TRBD1 (5 bases). The CDR3 spans 12 residues. Trimming took 6 bases from V and 9 from J, leaving 13 bases between them. CDR1 is SGHRS and CDR2 is YFSETQ in the germline V gene. Here the CDR3 reads CASNPGLGEQFF. DNA of the CDR3: TGCGCCAGCAACCCAGGGCTCGGTGAGCAGTTCTTC.